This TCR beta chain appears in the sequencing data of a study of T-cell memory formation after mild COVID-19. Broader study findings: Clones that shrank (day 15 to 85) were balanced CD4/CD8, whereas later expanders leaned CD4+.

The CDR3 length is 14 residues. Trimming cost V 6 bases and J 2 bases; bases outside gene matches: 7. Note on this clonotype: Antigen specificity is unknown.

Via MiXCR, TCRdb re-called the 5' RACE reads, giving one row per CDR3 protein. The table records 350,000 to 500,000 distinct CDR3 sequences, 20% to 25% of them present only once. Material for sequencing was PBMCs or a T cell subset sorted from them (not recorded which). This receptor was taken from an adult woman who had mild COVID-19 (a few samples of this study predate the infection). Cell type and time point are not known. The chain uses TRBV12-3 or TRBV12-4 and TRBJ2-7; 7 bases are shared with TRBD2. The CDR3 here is CASRLSGDTYEQYF. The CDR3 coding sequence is TGTGCCAGCAGATTAAGCGGGGATACCTACGAGCAGTACTTC.